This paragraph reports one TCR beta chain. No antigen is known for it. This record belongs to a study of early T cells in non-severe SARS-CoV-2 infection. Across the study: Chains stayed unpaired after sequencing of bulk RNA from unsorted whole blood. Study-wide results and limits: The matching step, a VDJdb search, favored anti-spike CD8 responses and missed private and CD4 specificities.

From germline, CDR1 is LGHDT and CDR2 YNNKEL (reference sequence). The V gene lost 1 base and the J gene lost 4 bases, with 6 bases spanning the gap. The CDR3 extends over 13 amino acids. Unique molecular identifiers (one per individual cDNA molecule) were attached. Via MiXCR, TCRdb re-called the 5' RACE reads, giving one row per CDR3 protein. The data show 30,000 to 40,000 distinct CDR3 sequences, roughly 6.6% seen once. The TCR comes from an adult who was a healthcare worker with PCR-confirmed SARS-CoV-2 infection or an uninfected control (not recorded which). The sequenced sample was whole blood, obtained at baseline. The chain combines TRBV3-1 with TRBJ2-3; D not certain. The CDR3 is CASSQALADTQYF. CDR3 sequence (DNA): TGTGCCAGCAGCCAAGCATTAGCAGATACGCAGTATTTT.